This T cell receptor (beta chain) was recorded in a study of post-analysis software for immune sequencing data. Study in general: Disease trajectories encompassed relapsing-remitting, secondary progressive and progressive-relapsing multiple sclerosis.

CDR1 and CDR2 from the germline V gene are MDHEN and SYDVKM. V dropped 3 bases and J dropped 6; count of bases not matched to a gene: 4. This CDR3 comprises 15 residues. Overall study results and limits: Comparison of patients with controls showed a handful of TRBV segments more frequent in patients, TRBV5-6, TRBV5-1 and TRBV20-1 among them. When compared against controls, multiple sclerosis patients showed significantly lower normalized Chao1 diversity. Samples prepared in the same batch strongly co-clustered by F measure.

This clonotype was counted at least ten times. Its antigen is still unknown. The TCR beta cDNA libraries carried unique molecular identifiers. It was from approximately 0.91 to 9.4 million T cells that 450,000 to 550,000 cDNA molecules came. One entry per CDR3 protein results from TCRdb running MiXCR on the PCR reads. The profile shows just over 250,000 distinct CDR3 sequences, less than 40% of them singletons. Material for sequencing was blood. This sequence was found in a girl aged 5 to 17 with multiple sclerosis. The V and J genes are TRBV28 and TRBJ1-6, with TRBD1 matching 8 bases. CDR3 bases: TGTGCCAGCAGTTTGACTACAGGGGGTAATTCACCCCTCCACTTT. Translated, it gives CASSLTTGGNSPLHF.